These 10 T cell receptor beta chains were sequenced from one sample in a study of control samples from healthy donors and cancer patients. The table came from immunoSEQ multiplex PCR; TCRdb's copy has only in-frame clones and leaves some out. The data contain roughly 190,000 clones, roughly nine tenths of them singletons. Sequencing input: blood. The receptors shown here come from a man aged 25-45 years in good health.

The CDR3 loop is CASGKQGGGYGYTF. The CDR3 DNA follows: TGTGCCAGCGGTAAACAGGGAGGAGGCTATGGCTACACCTTC. This chain links TRBV6-6 with TRBJ1-2, with a tentative D call TRBD1 (6 bases). V shed 8 bases and J shed 4 bases, with 17 bases lying between them. Germline V gene lookup returns CDR1 MNHNY and CDR2 SVGAGI (reference sequence). The CDR3 is 14 residues long.

In this sample, this clone turned up once. The chain joins TRBV4-1 to TRBJ2-7; D is possibly TRBD1 or TRBD2 (7 bases each). CDR1 is MGHRA and CDR2 is YSYEKL in the germline V gene. The CDR3 spans 17 residues. V lost 3 bases, J lost 0 bases, and 18 bases lay in between. CDR3 sequence: CASSHVGGGGHSYEQYF. The CDR3 DNA follows: TGCGCCAGCAGCCATGTGGGAGGGGGCGGACACTCCTACGAGCAGTACTTC.

CDR3 DNA sequence: TGTGCCAGCAGTGAAGCGAGACGGCGGACTAGTGGTGAGCAGTTCTTC. Amino acids: CASSEARRRTSGEQFF. V usage is TRBV2 and J usage is TRBJ2-1; TRBD2 aligns across 7 bases. The V gene's germline CDR1 is SNHLY and CDR2 FYNNEI. The junction had 11 bases not matched to a gene; V was cut back by 0 bases and J by 9 bases. This CDR3 region has 16 residues.

This sequence joins TRBV18 and TRBJ1-2; D is perhaps TRBD1 (6 bases). The germline V gene encodes CDR1 KGHSH and CDR2 LQKENI. This CDR3 has 13 amino acids. The V end lost 1 base, the J end lost 6 bases, and 9 bases lay between the germline ends. Here the CDR3 reads CASSPLRTDGYTF. The CDR3 region has the DNA TGTGCCAGCTCACCACTGCGGACAGATGGCTACACCTTC.

This clone was detected a few times. This sequence joins TRBV5-6 and TRBJ1-5; 9 nucleotides agree with TRBD1. This CDR3 spans 16 amino acids. Germline trimming cut 1 base from V and 3 bases from J; bases unmatched to any gene: 5. Germline values: CDR1 SGHDT, CDR2 YYEEEE. CDR3 nucleotides: TGTGCCAGCAGCTTGTTAGGGACAGGGACCAATCAGCCCCAGCATTTT. It yields the protein CASSLLGTGTNQPQHF.

The chain has TRBV6-5 and TRBJ1-6; 7 bases match TRBD1. CDR1 is MNHEY and CDR2 is SVGAGI in the germline V gene. The CDR3 totals 15 residues. Trimming cost V 5 bases and J 7 bases; bases outside gene matches: 8. The DNA for the CDR3 is TGTGCCAGCAGTCAATCGACAGGGCTCAATTCACCCCTCCACTTT. Translated, it gives CASSQSTGLNSPLHF.

The chain links TRBV30 to TRBJ2-5; D unclear. V was clipped by 0 bases and J by 4 bases, with 12 bases between them. The germline V gene has CDR1 GTSNPN and CDR2 SVGIG (reference sequence). This CDR3 spans 14 amino acids. Written as DNA, the CDR3 is TGTGCCTGGAGTGTAGCCGGGCTCGGAGAGACCCAGTACTTC. Residues: CAWSVAGLGETQYF.

In this sample, this clone turned up a few times. This chain connects TRBV6-5 to TRBJ1-6; TRBD1 is a possible D gene (6 bases). Germline V gives CDR1 MNHEY, CDR2 SVGAGI. The V end lost 0 bases, the J end lost 7 bases, and 13 bases lay between the germline ends. The CDR3 covers 16 residues. The CDR3 protein is CASSYSTNRGNSPLHF. The CDR3 DNA reads as TGTGCCAGCAGTTACTCGACGAATAGGGGGAATTCACCCCTCCACTTT.

This chain connects TRBV14 to TRBJ2-7, with unresolved D. CDR3 length equals 13 residues. V gave up 4 bases and J gave up 5 bases, with 12 bases separating them. Germline V gene lookup returns CDR1 SGHDN and CDR2 FVKESK. The CDR3 DNA is TGTGCCAGCAGCCCCATCACAAGCCACGAGCAGTACTTC. Its protein is CASSPITSHEQYF.

This chain connects TRBV7-9 to TRBJ2-7; 7 bases line up with TRBD1. The CDR3 has 15 amino acids. V trimming: 5 bases; J trimming: 0 bases; junction bases outside the gene matches: 7. Germline V gene sequence: CDR1 SEHNR, CDR2 FQNEAQ (reference sequence). The CDR3 loop reads CASSLGGQSSYEQYF. The CDR3 nucleotides are TGTGCCAGCAGCCTAGGGGGACAGTCCTCCTACGAGCAGTACTTC.